The 24 T cell receptor beta chains below were found in one sample sequenced in a study of blood T cell repertoires in COVID-19. TCRdb's copy holds only in-frame clones and misses some; the assay was immunoSEQ multiplex PCR. Found here are roughly 200,000 clones, approximately 84% of them singletons; the top ten hold approximately 7.2%. Sequenced: peripheral blood. These receptors came from a woman aged 80 or over with acute or convalescent COVID-19.

The chain joins TRBV11-2 to TRBJ2-1, with TRBD2 identical over 11 bases. The CDR3 has 19 residues. Germline CDR1 SGHAT, CDR2 FQNNGV. J was trimmed by 0 bases and V by 0 bases; bases with no gene match: 7. The CDR3 DNA is TGTGCCAGCAGCTTAGACGCGACTAGCGGGGTAAGCTCCTACAATGAGCAGTTCTTC. This gives the protein CASSLDATSGVSSYNEQFF. Full variable domain (rest looked up from reference TRBV11-2 and TRBJ2-1): EAGVAQSPRYKIIEKRQSVAFWCNPISGHATLYWYQQILGQGPKLLIQFQNNGVVDDSQLPKDRFSAERLKGVDSTLKIQPAKLEDSAVYLCASSLDATSGVSSYNEQFFGPGTRLTVL.

This clone was recorded a few times. The V and J genes are TRBV2 and TRBJ1-5, with D possibly being TRBD1 (5 bases). Trimming left V 7 bases short and J 5 bases short, with 12 bases between. Germline lookup yields CDR1 SNHLY and CDR2 FYNNEI. The CDR3 spans 13 residues. The DNA of the CDR3 is TGTGCCAGCACCTTCGGCAGGGATCAGCCCCAGCATTTT. It yields the protein CASTFGRDQPQHF.

The rearrangement uses TRBV18 and TRBJ2-6; possibly TRBD1 for D (5 bases). CDR1 is KGHSH, CDR2 LQKENI, per germline. The CDR3 loop spans 16 amino acids. The V and J ends lost 2 bases and 2 bases respectively, with 10 bases between them. CDR3 sequence (DNA): TGTGCCAGCTCACCAGGGGCAGAGACTGGGGCCAACGTCCTGACTTTC. It yields the protein CASSPGAETGANVLTF.

The V and J genes are TRBV29-1 and TRBJ1-2; D gene ambiguous. The CDR3 is 13 residues long. Germline V gene sequence: CDR1 SQVTM, CDR2 ANQGSEA. V was pared by 2 bases and J by 1 base, with 8 bases between. The CDR3 DNA reads as TGCAGCGTTGAACCGGGGAATAACTATGGCTACACCTTC. Protein sequence: CSVEPGNNYGYTF.

This clone was seen a handful of times. The chain employs TRBV19 and TRBJ1-3, with D unresolved. Deletions cut 5 bases from V and 2 bases from J, with 13 bases between. Germline V gene lookup returns CDR1 LNHDA and CDR2 SQIVND (reference sequence). The length of the CDR3 is 15 residues. The CDR3 sequence is CASSQFELAGNTIYF. CDR3 in DNA: TGTGCCAGTAGTCAATTCGAGTTAGCTGGAAACACCATATATTTT.

This clone was counted only a few times. The V call is TRBV6-2 or TRBV6-3, the J call TRBJ2-7; 9 bases line up with TRBD2. CDR3 length equals 15 residues. Germline V gene lookup returns CDR1 MNHEY and CDR2 SVGEGT. The trim removed 5 bases at V and 2 bases at J, leaving 7 bases unmatched. DNA for the CDR3: TGTGCCAGCAGTCCGGCCGGGACTAGCCCCTACGAGCAGTACTTC. Its translation is CASSPAGTSPYEQYF.

The chain employs TRBV9 and TRBJ2-7; D gene unclear. The germline V and J ends were trimmed by 0 bases and 2 bases, with 6 bases remaining between them. This CDR3 has 13 amino acids. Germline V gene sequence: CDR1 SGDLS, CDR2 YYNGEE. The DNA for the CDR3 is TGTGCCAGCAGCGTAGGTACTCCCTACGAGCAGTACTTC. Translating it yields CASSVGTPYEQYF.

This clone has a handful of counts. Additional DNA sequences in this sample encode the identical CDR3. The rearrangement joins TRBV15 to TRBJ2-5, with D maybe TRBD2 (6 bases). Trimming removed 3 bases at V and 3 bases at J, with 11 bases between. The CDR3 totals 14 residues. Germline CDR1 is LNHNV and CDR2 is YYDKDF (reference sequence). This CDR3 reads CATSRRGLEETQYF. DNA for the CDR3: TGTGCCACCAGCAGGCGGGGTTTGGAAGAGACCCAGTACTTC.

As DNA, the CDR3 is TGTGCCAGCAGTTTACCGGGGGATGGCTACACCTTC. Its protein product is CASSLPGDGYTF. This chain connects TRBV28 to TRBJ1-2; weak D call: TRBD1 (5 bases). Germline assignment: CDR1 MDHEN and CDR2 SYDVKM. V lost 2 bases and J 6 bases, leaving 7 bases between the germline ends. The CDR3 has 12 residues.

Here the CDR3 reads CASSLGTGNQPQHF. CDR3 nucleotide sequence: TGCGCCAGCAGCTTGGGGACAGGGAATCAGCCCCAGCATTTT. This chain uses TRBV5-1 with TRBJ1-5, with TRBD1 matching over 8 bases. Per the germline V gene, CDR1 is SGHRS and CDR2 is YFSETQ. There are 14 residues in the CDR3. The J segment lost 4 bases and the V segment lost 0 bases, leaving 0 bases of the junction unmatched.

The chain employs TRBV6-5 and TRBJ2-7, with 7 bases identical to TRBD1. There are 15 residues in the CDR3. J gave up 6 bases and V 4 bases, and 12 bases lay outside the gene matches. CDR1 is MNHEY, CDR2 SVGAGI, per germline. The DNA for the CDR3 is TGTGCCAGCAGTTCCGCTTTAAACAGGGGCGGCGAGCAGTACTTC. It codes for CASSSALNRGGEQYF.

The rearrangement joins TRBV6-5 to TRBJ1-1; D possibly corresponds to TRBD1 (6 bases). The germline V gene encodes CDR1 MNHEY and CDR2 SVGAGI. The CDR3 totals 14 residues. The ends were cut back, 6 bases at V and 4 bases at J, with 15 bases in the middle. CDR3 sequence reads: CASRPGGGGTEAFF. CDR3 bases: TGTGCCAGCAGACCCGGGGGAGGGGGCACTGAAGCTTTCTTT.

V and J are TRBV4-1 and TRBJ2-5, with D perhaps matching TRBD2 (6 bases). This CDR3 contains 16 residues. From germline, CDR1 is MGHRA and CDR2 YSYEKL. The V and J ends lost 5 bases and 4 bases respectively, with 20 bases between them. CDR3: CASSSPLGGGGETQYF. CDR3 bases: TGCGCCAGCAGCTCCCCCCTGGGGGGAGGAGGAGAGACCCAGTACTTC.

This clone was recorded once. This chain connects TRBV7-2 to TRBJ2-6; TRBD2 might be the D (6 bases). The CDR3 length is 16 residues. The V gene's germline CDR1 is SGHTA and CDR2 FQGNSA. Between the trimmed V and J ends, which lost 5 bases and 0 bases, there was a span of 11 bases. The CDR3 DNA reads as TGTGCCAGCAGCCCCACCGGGGGCTCTGGGGCCAACGTCCTGACTTTC. Translating gives CASSPTGGSGANVLTF.

This clone has a handful of counts. This chain joins TRBV6-5 and TRBJ2-7; TRBD1 is a possible D gene (6 bases). Germline V gives CDR1 MNHEY, CDR2 SVGAGI. The CDR3 length is 14 residues. With 8 bases removed from V and 2 bases from J, the gap between germline ends came to 16 bases. The CDR3 reads CASWRTALPYEQYF. In nucleotides, the CDR3 is TGTGCCAGCTGGCGGACAGCTCTCCCCTACGAGCAGTACTTC.

The CDR3 bases are TGCGCCAGCAGCTTGGCCGTCAGTACAGCCATTAACTATGGCTACACCTTC. This encodes CASSLAVSTAINYGYTF. The chain uses TRBV5-1 and TRBJ1-2; D not certain. Trimming removed 0 bases from V and 1 base from J, with 16 bases in between. Germline lookup yields CDR1 SGHRS and CDR2 YFSETQ. The CDR3 spans 17 residues.

This clone has just a few counts. The chain couples TRBV7-2 to TRBJ2-2; D unresolved. Between the trimmed V and J ends, which lost 3 bases and 7 bases, there was a span of 12 bases. Germline CDR1 reads SGHTA; CDR2 reads FQGNSA. This CDR3 is built from 14 residues. The CDR3, as DNA: TGTGCCAGCAGCTTTGAGACTTGGTACGGGGAGCTGTTTTTT. This codes for CASSFETWYGELFF.

This clone was detected only a few times. The chain combines TRBV12-3 or TRBV12-4 with TRBJ2-5, with D tentatively TRBD1 (5 bases). CDR3 length: 13 amino acids. With 4 bases removed from V and 3 bases from J, the gap between germline ends came to 9 bases. Written as DNA, the CDR3 is TGTGCCAGCAGTTGGGGCCGAGAAGAGACCCAGTACTTC. As protein: CASSWGREETQYF.

The genes are TRBV5-1 and TRBJ2-1; TRBD2 aligns across 9 bases. Germline V gene sequence: CDR1 SGHRS, CDR2 YFSETQ. CDR3 length equals 15 residues. J was trimmed by 8 bases and V by 0 bases; bases with no gene match: 6. The chain's CDR3 is CASSLAGTSKHEQFF. In DNA form, the CDR3 reads TGCGCCAGCAGCTTGGCCGGGACTAGCAAACATGAGCAGTTCTTC.

CDR3 in DNA: TGTGCCAGCAGTTGGCGGGGTGTGAGTCAGCCCCAGCATTTT. It is translated as CASSWRGVSQPQHF. The chain has TRBV27 and TRBJ1-5; no definite D call. V was pared by 4 bases and J by 6 bases, with 13 bases between. The CDR3 extends over 14 amino acids. CDR1 is MNHEY and CDR2 is SMNVEV in the germline V gene (reference sequence).

This chain uses TRBV10-3 with TRBJ1-2; possibly TRBD1 for D (5 bases). Trimming took off 11 bases at V and 4 bases at J, with 20 bases between the two ends. The CDR3 runs 14 residues. Germline CDR1 reads ENHRY; CDR2 reads SYGVKD. As DNA, the CDR3 is TGTGCCGCCTATGGGGGGGGACCAGCCTATGGCTACACCTTC. Its protein product is CAAYGGGPAYGYTF.

This clone was seen once. The genes are TRBV23-1 and TRBJ2-3; 7 positions match TRBD1. TRBV23-1 is designated an ORF whose function remains uncertain. This CDR3 is 17 amino acids long. The V and J ends lost 11 bases and 1 base, in that order; junction bases with no gene match: 18. CDR3 loop: CAPRRPDRERRTDTQYF. In DNA, the CDR3 is TGCGCCCCCCGCCGACCCGACAGGGAACGGCGCACAGATACGCAGTATTTT.

The chain carries TRBV25-1 and TRBJ1-2, with TRBD1 matching over 7 bases. Germline trimming cut 1 base from V and 2 bases from J; bases unmatched to any gene: 4. This CDR3 has 15 amino acids. Per germline, CDR1 MGHDK and CDR2 SYGVNS. This chain's CDR3 is CASSESTGWNYGYTF. In DNA form, the CDR3 reads TGTGCCAGCAGTGAATCGACAGGGTGGAACTATGGCTACACCTTC.

This chain joins TRBV5-1 and TRBJ2-3, with 9 bases that match TRBD1. The V gene end was trimmed by 5 bases and the J gene end by 1 base; junction bases not matched to a gene: 8. CDR1 SGHRS and CDR2 YFSETQ come from the germline V gene. The CDR3 has 16 amino acids. CDR3: CASSVGRTGGTDTQYF. The CDR3, as DNA: TGCGCCAGCAGTGTCGGAAGGACAGGGGGCACAGATACGCAGTATTTT.